Listed below are T cell receptor beta chains from one sample, sequenced in a study of PD-L1 blockade in urothelial cancer. Method: immunoSEQ multiplex PCR; TCRdb's copy keeps in-frame clones and lacks some. The sample consists of tens of thousands of clones, more than 65% of them appearing once. Sequencing used PBMCs, obtained around atezolizumab (anti-PD-L1) treatment. The receptors originated from a man between 65 and 85 years old with urothelial cancer. Both conserved end residues are part of each CDR3. The D gene is left open where the match is weak. For some rows the clone size is stated as once, few or many, or as a class when expanded; others skip it.

d_gene,abundance,len,v_gene,j_gene,CDR3nt,CDR3aa
TRBD2,-,15,TRBV27,TRBJ2-5,TGTGCCAGCAGTTCCGAACTAGCGGGAGATGAGACCCAGTACTTC,CASSSELAGDETQYF
TRBD2,once,16,TRBV10-1,TRBJ2-1,TGCGCCAGCAGTGGAACAGGGACTAGCGGATCCAATGAGCAGTTCTTC,CASSGTGTSGSNEQFF
TRBD2,-,15,TRBV5-6,TRBJ2-7,TGTGCCAGCAGCACCTTCGGGCTAGCGGGAGTTGAGCAGTACTTC,CASSTFGLAGVEQYF
-,-,16,TRBV6-1,TRBJ2-2,TGTGCCAGCAGTGAAGTTCGTGGGCAGGGGTCCGGGGAGCTGTTTTTT,CASSEVRGQGSGELFF
-,-,14,TRBV11-2,TRBJ2-3,TGTGCCAGCAGCTTAGATGGCGGGGTAGATACGCAGTATTTT,CASSLDGGVDTQYF
TRBD1,-,16,TRBV18,TRBJ2-6,TGTGCCAGCTCACTATCAGGGGGCGCTGGGGCCAACGTCCTGACTTTC,CASSLSGGAGANVLTF
TRBD1,-,15,TRBV28,TRBJ1-2,TGTGCCAGCAGTTTAGTGGGACAGTCTAACTATGGCTACACCTTC,CASSLVGQSNYGYTF
-,-,14,TRBV7-2,TRBJ2-5,TGTGCCAGCAGCCCGAGACGCGGGCGCGAGACCCAGTACTTC,CASSPRRGRETQYF
-,-,13,TRBV9,TRBJ2-3,TGTGCCAGCAGCGTAGATCTCGGGGATACGCAGTATTTT,CASSVDLGDTQYF
-,few,11,TRBV20-1,TRBJ2-7,TGCAGTGCCTCGGACAGTTACGAGCAGTACTTC,CSASDSYEQYF
TRBD2,-,18,TRBV7-8,TRBJ2-3,TGTGCCAGCAGCTTTGATCCGGGACTAGCGCAAAACACAGATACGCAGTATTTT,CASSFDPGLAQNTDTQYF
TRBD1,few,15,TRBV18,TRBJ2-3,TGTGCCAGCTCACGTGGGACAGGGGGGCTGGATACGCAGTATTTT,CASSRGTGGLDTQYF
-,-,14,TRBV6-6,TRBJ1-2,TGTGCCAGCAGCCAGAGGCAGATCCCTGGGGGCTACACCTTC,CASSQRQIPGGYTF
-,-,12,TRBV6-1,TRBJ1-1,TGTGCCGCGGGGGGGGGCGAGACTGAAGCTTTCTTT,CAAGGGETEAFF
-,once,14,TRBV2,TRBJ1-5,TGTGCCAGCACCTCGCGGGGGGCGAGGCAGCCCCAGCATTTT,CASTSRGARQPQHF
-,-,15,TRBV21-1,TRBJ2-3,TGTGCCAGCAGCCACAGCAGCCAAAAGCCAGTTACGCAGTATTTT,CASSHSSQKPVTQYF
TRBD2,-,15,TRBV28,TRBJ2-1,TGTGCCAGCAGTTTTAGCGGGGGGGGTGACAATGAGCAGTTCTTC,CASSFSGGGDNEQFF
-,-,18,TRBV23-1,TRBJ1-2,TGCGCCAGCAGTCAATCGGCAGGTATGCGCTATAAGAACTATGGCTACACCTTC,CASSQSAGMRYKNYGYTF
TRBD1,-,14,TRBV27,TRBJ2-3,TGTGCCAGCAGACGACAGGGGGCATCAGATACGCAGTATTTT,CASRRQGASDTQYF
-,-,13,TRBV11-2,TRBJ2-7,TGTGCCAGCAGCTTAAGCAAATCCTACGAGCAGTACTTC,CASSLSKSYEQYF
TRBD2,few,16,TRBV28,TRBJ2-1,TGTGCCAGCAGTTTATGGACGACTAGCGGATACAATGAGCAGTTCTTC,CASSLWTTSGYNEQFF
-,-,13,TRBV2,TRBJ1-2,TGTGCCAGCAGTGAGATAGGGGGGGGCGGCTACACCTTC,CASSEIGGGGYTF
-,few,15,TRBV5-1,TRBJ1-1,TGCGCCAGCAGCGATTCTAGGAGGATGGTCACTGAAGCTTTCTTT,CASSDSRRMVTEAFF
-,once,15,TRBV5-1,TRBJ2-5,TGCGCCAGCAGCTATCGGCGGGAAGGGTCAGAGACCCAGTACTTC,CASSYRREGSETQYF
TRBD1,-,15,TRBV4-1,TRBJ1-4,TGCGCCAGCAGCCAAGTTGCGGGACAGGGTGAAAAACTGTTTTTT,CASSQVAGQGEKLFF
TRBD2,-,15,TRBV5-1,TRBJ2-7,TGCGCCAGCAGCCCGGGGACTAGCGTCTCCTACGAGCAGTACTTC,CASSPGTSVSYEQYF
-,-,17,TRBV7-3,TRBJ2-3,TGTGCCAGCAGCCCGAACCGGGGGGCGCGAGGAACAGATACGCAGTATTTT,CASSPNRGARGTDTQYF
TRBD1,-,13,TRBV7-2,TRBJ2-7,TGTGCCAGCAGCAAGGGACAGGGGTACGAGCAGTACTTC,CASSKGQGYEQYF
TRBD1,few,15,TRBV2,TRBJ1-1,TGTGCCAGCAGTGAGAGGGGGCTCGCGAACACTGAAGCTTTCTTT,CASSERGLANTEAFF
TRBD2,-,16,TRBV18,TRBJ2-1,TGTGCCAGCTCACCAGACACTAGCGGGAGTCGTAATGAGCAGTTCTTC,CASSPDTSGSRNEQFF
TRBD2,-,18,TRBV10-3,TRBJ2-6,TGTGCCATCAGTTCCGGGACTAGCGCCATAACCGGGGCCAACGTCCTGACTTTC,CAISSGTSAITGANVLTF
TRBD1,few,14,TRBV18,TRBJ1-4,TGTGCCAGCCCCCCAGGGGGACAGGGAGAGAAACTGTTTTTT,CASPPGGQGEKLFF
TRBD2,-,15,TRBV11-3,TRBJ2-3,TGTGCCAGCAGCCCACGGGGGGGTTTGGCAGATACGCAGTATTTT,CASSPRGGLADTQYF
-,-,15,TRBV6-1,TRBJ2-7,TGTGCCAGCAGTGAGCTTCGGGTGAGCTCCTACGAGCAGTACTTC,CASSELRVSSYEQYF
TRBD2,-,14,TRBV27,TRBJ2-3,TGTGCCAGCAGTTTACAACTAGCGGGCAGTACGCAGTATTTT,CASSLQLAGSTQYF
-,-,16,TRBV7-6,TRBJ2-7,TGTGCCAGCAGCTTATTTAGTCGTAGTAGAGTCGACGAGCAGTACTTC,CASSLFSRSRVDEQYF
TRBD1,-,14,TRBV28,TRBJ2-7,TGTGCCAGCAGTTTAACAGGGGTCGGCTACGAGCAGTACTTC,CASSLTGVGYEQYF